Each of the 21 T cell receptor beta chains below was sequenced from the same sample in a study of shared clonotypes between healthy human individuals (TCRdb year 2020). The library was prepared using the immunoSEQ multiplex PCR assay. The source is immuneACCESS, and TCRdb retained only in-frame sequences with V and J called. Part of the clones is not carried over; for the studies checked, unresolved V genes explain less than half of this, and the remainder is unexplained. The sample has roughly 2,000,000 clones on record, roughly 95% of them singletons. The ten largest clones capture more than 1.5% of the sample. CD8 naive samples were obtained by positive selection for CCR7 among CD45RO-negative cells, yielding a CD45RA+CCR7+ population from which TemRA cells were excluded. Sequencing was done on a sample of naive CD8+ T cells from PBMCs. This specimen's cell subset or site label, interpreted: CD45RA+CCR7+. These receptors were collected from a man aged 18 to 30 in good health. Some clones in this sample may be carry-over from other donors' samples.

The CDR3 is CAISEDQGAILEQFF. The CDR3 coding sequence is TGTGCCATCAGTGAGGATCAGGGGGCGATTTTAGAGCAGTTCTTC. V usage is TRBV10-3 and J usage is TRBJ2-1, with TRBD1 identical over 8 bases. V was pared by 2 bases and J by 10 bases, with 10 bases of the junction left unmatched. In germline, CDR1 is ENHRY, CDR2 SYGVKD. The CDR3 extends over 15 amino acids.

V gene TRBV7-9 combines with J gene TRBJ2-5; 7 bases map to TRBD2. Germline V gene data show CDR1 as SEHNR and CDR2 as FQNEAQ (reference sequence). The CDR3 consists of 14 residues. Trimming cost V 5 bases and J 1 base; bases outside gene matches: 4. For the CDR3, the DNA is TGTGCCAGCAGCACCACTAGCGTCCAAGAGACCCAGTACTTC. Translated: CASSTTSVQETQYF.

The V and J genes are TRBV2 and TRBJ1-2, with 8 bases that match TRBD1. J was trimmed by 7 bases and V by 4 bases; bases with no gene match: 17. This CDR3 is 17 amino acids long. Germline assignment: CDR1 SNHLY and CDR2 FYNNEI. The CDR3 spells CASSAQTGEVFYLGYTF. CDR3 bases: TGTGCCAGCAGTGCCCAGACAGGGGAGGTCTTCTATCTTGGCTACACCTTC. Together with reference TRBV2 and TRBJ1-2, the CDR3 gives the full variable domain: EPEVTQTPSHQVTQMGQEVILRCVPISNHLYFYWYRQILGQKVEFLVSFYNNEISEKSEIFDDQFSVERPDGSNFTLKIRSTKLEDSAMYFCASSAQTGEVFYLGYTFGSGTRLTVV.

The J gene is TRBJ2-2, the V gene TRBV29-1; D remains ambiguous. In germline, CDR1 is SQVTM, CDR2 ANQGSEA. V lost 5 bases, J lost 0 bases, and 7 bases lay in between. The CDR3 is 13 residues long. CDR3 protein: CSVKMANTGELFF. The DNA for the CDR3 is TGCAGCGTTAAAATGGCGAACACCGGGGAGCTGTTTTTT.

J is TRBJ1-5 and V is TRBV12-1; the table calls TRBD1, which could not be checked here. TRBV12-1 counts as a pseudogene. The CDR3 spans 14 residues. The CDR3 region has the DNA TGTGCCAGCAGCTTTAAGACAGGGGGTCAGCCCCAGCATTTT. Its protein is CASSFKTGGQPQHF.

This clone was detected only once. The rearrangement joins TRBV5-1 to TRBJ1-1; D gene uncertain. The germline V gene encodes CDR1 SGHRS and CDR2 YFSETQ. The V and J ends lost 0 bases and 4 bases respectively, with 13 bases between them. This CDR3 spans 15 amino acids. CDR3 loop: CASSLVAGVRTEAFF. Written as DNA, the CDR3 is TGCGCCAGCAGCTTGGTGGCCGGGGTCCGCACTGAAGCTTTCTTT.

This chain links TRBV5-1 with TRBJ2-1, with 12 bases aligning to TRBD1. Germline CDR1 SGHRS, CDR2 YFSETQ. V trimming: 4 bases; J trimming: 1 base; junction bases outside the gene matches: 3. The CDR3 covers 16 residues. DNA of the CDR3: TGCGCCAGCAGCGGGACAGGGGGCTGGTCCTACAATGAGCAGTTCTTC. As protein: CASSGTGGWSYNEQFF.

V is TRBV2 and J is TRBJ2-7; 9 nucleotides agree with TRBD2. CDR3 length: 13 amino acids. The J segment lost 3 bases and the V segment lost 8 bases, leaving 5 bases of the junction unmatched. Germline V gene data show CDR1 as SNHLY and CDR2 as FYNNEI. CDR3 in amino acids: CASLAGEGYEQYF. CDR3 in DNA: TGTGCCAGCTTAGCGGGAGAGGGCTACGAGCAGTACTTC.

The V gene is TRBV11-2, the J gene TRBJ2-5; D uncertain. Trimming shortened V by 5 bases and J by 1 base, and 14 bases separated the two germline ends. CDR3 size: 15 residues. Germline V gene sequence: CDR1 SGHAT, CDR2 FQNNGV. The CDR3: CASSPHEGLQETQYF. DNA of the CDR3: TGTGCCAGCAGCCCCCATGAAGGGCTCCAAGAGACCCAGTACTTC.

This clone has just one count. The chain recombines TRBV27 with TRBJ2-1, with 16 bases that match TRBD2. V shed 5 bases, J shed 2 bases, and the junction held 3 bases outside the gene matches. This CDR3 is built from 17 residues. Germline V lookup: CDR1 MNHEY, CDR2 SMNVEV (reference sequence). The CDR3 is CASSPGTSGRAYNEQFF. DNA of the CDR3: TGTGCCAGCAGTCCGGGGACTAGCGGGAGGGCCTACAATGAGCAGTTCTTC.

The genes are TRBV27 and TRBJ2-1, with 7 bases fitting TRBD2. This CDR3 has 14 residues. CDR1 MNHEY and CDR2 SMNVEV come from the germline V gene (reference sequence). The ends lost 4 bases at V and 3 bases at J; junction bases unmatched: 3. The CDR3 protein is CASSSSGLYNEQFF. CDR3 coding DNA: TGTGCCAGCAGTTCTAGCGGCCTCTACAATGAGCAGTTCTTC.

The CDR3 spells CASSGIPGLVPNEQFF. CDR3 coding DNA: TGTGCCAGCAGCGGGATACCGGGACTAGTCCCTAATGAGCAGTTCTTC. The V call is TRBV9, the J call TRBJ2-1; 8 nucleotides match TRBD2. Germline V gene lookup returns CDR1 SGDLS and CDR2 YYNGEE. The CDR3 runs 16 residues. V was clipped by 3 bases and J by 7 bases; unmatched bases: 12. Based on the CDR3 plus reference TRBV9 and TRBJ2-1, the full variable domain is DSGVTQTPKHLITATGQRVTLRCSPRSGDLSVYWYQQSLDQGLQFLIQYYNGEERAKGNILERFSAQQFPDLHSELNLSSLELGDSALYFCASSGIPGLVPNEQFFGPGTRLTVL.

V gene TRBV11-2 combines with J gene TRBJ1-1; unclear D gene. CDR3 length: 14 residues. V gave up 7 bases and J gave up 4 bases, with 16 bases separating them. Germline CDR1 reads SGHAT; CDR2 reads FQNNGV. CDR3 sequence: CASILRERPTEAFF. CDR3 coding DNA: TGTGCCAGCATCCTTAGGGAAAGGCCCACTGAAGCTTTCTTT.

V gene TRBV7-9 combines with J gene TRBJ1-2; D is undetermined. Trimming cost V 0 bases and J 3 bases, with 14 bases left between them. Germline-derived CDR1 and CDR2 are SEHNR and FQNEAQ (reference sequence). This CDR3 region has 16 residues. CDR3 in amino acids: CASSLADQEAHYGYTF. CDR3 DNA: TGTGCCAGCAGCTTAGCGGACCAGGAGGCACACTATGGCTACACCTTC.

J is TRBJ2-2 and V is TRBV30; tentative D call: TRBD1 (5 bases). Germline V CDR1 and CDR2: GTSNPN, SVGIG (reference sequence). The CDR3 has 12 residues. CDR3 bases: TGTGCAACTTGGGGCCACACCGGGGAGCTGTTTTTT. Residues: CATWGHTGELFF.

The chain links TRBV7-6 to TRBJ2-5; D perhaps matches TRBD1 (5 bases). The CDR3 totals 15 residues. V was shortened by 2 bases and J by 3 bases, with 13 bases between the two germline ends. Germline CDR1 reads SGHVS; CDR2 reads FNYEAQ. The CDR3, as DNA: TGTGCCAGCAGCTTACTCTTCAGGGAAAAAGAGACCCAGTACTTC. Encoded protein: CASSLLFREKETQYF. The whole variable domain, filled in from reference TRBV7-6 and TRBJ2-5, reads GAGVSQSPRYKVTKRGQDVALRCDPISGHVSLYWYRQALGQGPEFLTYFNYEAQQDKSGLPNDRFSAERPEGSISTLTIQRTEQRDSAMYRCASSLLFREKETQYFGPGTRLLVL.

The rearrangement uses TRBV30 and TRBJ1-6; D not resolved. The length of the CDR3 is 15 residues. Germline-derived CDR1 and CDR2 are GTSNPN and SVGIG (reference sequence). V was shortened by 0 bases and J by 9 bases, with 15 bases between the two germline ends. The CDR3 bases are TGTGCCTGGAGTGTACTGGCAGGAGTTTTTTCACCCCTCCACTTT. Protein product: CAWSVLAGVFSPLHF. The entire variable domain, with the rest obtained from reference TRBV30 and TRBJ1-6, is as follows: SQTIHQWPATLVQPVGSPLSLECTVEGTSNPNLYWYRQAAGRGLQLLFYSVGIGQISSEVPQNLSASRPQDRQFILSSKKLLLSDSGFYLCAWSVLAGVFSPLHFGNGTRLTVT.

This chain joins TRBV11-3 and TRBJ2-1; no clear D. V was shortened by 2 bases and J by 8 bases, with 10 bases between the two germline ends. CDR3 length equals 13 residues. The germline gives CDR1 SGHNT, CDR2 YENEEA. CDR3 coding DNA: TGTGCCAGCAGCTTAAGTGGCGGTCATGAGCAGTTCTTC. Translated: CASSLSGGHEQFF.

As to this clone: This specimen includes other DNA sequences encoding the same CDR3. The rearrangement joins TRBV18 to TRBJ2-5; D not resolved. The CDR3 is made up of 12 amino acids. Germline V gene data show CDR1 as KGHSH and CDR2 as LQKENI. V dropped 0 bases and J dropped 4 bases, with 3 bases sitting between them. CDR3 protein: CASSPPRETQYF. The DNA of the CDR3 is TGTGCCAGCTCACCACCCAGAGAGACCCAGTACTTC.

V and J are TRBV5-7 and TRBJ1-3, with D unclear. TRBV5-7 is assigned to the ORF class and has an uncertain function. Trimming stripped 2 bases from V and 0 bases from J, with 18 bases between. The CDR3 runs 18 residues. The CDR3 spells CASSLFATEHRSGNTIYF. In DNA, the CDR3 is TGTGCCAGCAGCTTATTTGCAACTGAACACCGCTCTGGAAACACCATATATTTT.

The chain is built from TRBV10-3 and TRBJ2-3, with 7 positions matching TRBD2. With 6 bases clipped from V and 5 bases from J, the junction kept 17 bases outside the gene matches. CDR3 length: 17 amino acids. Germline V gives CDR1 ENHRY, CDR2 SYGVKD. CDR3 DNA: TGTGCCATCAGCACCTATGGGGCGGGAGTGGGAAAAGATACGCAGTATTTT. Amino acids: CAISTYGAGVGKDTQYF.